Below are 16 T cell receptor beta chains sequenced from a single sample in a study of T cell responses to AZD1222 COVID-19 vaccine. Generated by immunoSEQ multiplex PCR, the TCRdb table keeps only in-frame clones and is missing some. The sample shows about 120,000 clones, just under 90% of them seen only once. The sample consisted of peripheral blood, taken on day 0 of AZD1222 vaccination. These receptors were obtained from an adult in good health.

The chain couples TRBV3-1 (or the pseudogene TRBV3-2) to TRBJ2-2; D remains ambiguous. Looked up from germline, CDR1 is LGHDT and CDR2 is YNNKEL (reference sequence). The germline V and J ends were trimmed by 1 base and 5 bases, with 5 bases remaining between them. The CDR3 has 13 residues. Here the CDR3 reads CASSQASTGELFF. In nucleotides, the CDR3 is TGTGCCAGCAGCCAAGCGTCTACCGGGGAGCTGTTTTTT.

V gene TRBV2 combines with J gene TRBJ1-1; D is ambiguous. Germline-derived CDR1 and CDR2 are SNHLY and FYNNEI. V gave up 6 bases and J gave up 10 bases, with 15 bases separating them. This CDR3 has 12 residues. The CDR3 loop reads CASRILGPGAFF. Written as DNA, the CDR3 is TGTGCCAGCAGGATACTAGGGCCAGGAGCTTTCTTT.

This clone was detected only a few times. The J gene is TRBJ1-5, the V gene TRBV28; D might be TRBD1 (5 bases). Germline CDR1 and CDR2: MDHEN and SYDVKM. This CDR3 region has 14 residues. V was pared by 4 bases and J by 7 bases, with 14 bases between. The chain's CDR3 is CASSSGRVRQPQHF. CDR3 nucleotide sequence: TGTGCCAGCAGTTCGGGCAGGGTACGGCAGCCCCAGCATTTT.

The chain joins TRBV7-3 to TRBJ2-1; D unclear. Per germline, CDR1 SGHTA and CDR2 FQGTGA. There are 13 residues in the CDR3. V dropped 5 bases and J dropped 0 bases, with 5 bases sitting between them. CDR3 coding DNA: TGTGCCAGCAGCGAAAGCTCCTACAATGAGCAGTTCTTC. This sequence encodes CASSESSYNEQFF.

The chain uses TRBV24-1 and TRBJ2-2, with a tentative D call TRBD2 (6 bases). The CDR3 runs 14 residues. V dropped 5 bases and J dropped 5 bases, with 11 bases sitting between them. Germline CDR1 and CDR2: KGHDR and SFDVKD. The CDR3 DNA follows: TGTGCCACCAGTGGCCAGGGAGGAACCGGGGAGCTGTTTTTT. Translation: CATSGQGGTGELFF.

The chain joins TRBV19 to TRBJ1-1, with D possibly matching TRBD1 (6 bases). The CDR3 runs 11 residues. The V and J ends lost 7 bases and 9 bases respectively, with 12 bases between them. CDR1 and CDR2 (germline): LNHDA, SQIVND (reference sequence). CDR3 residues: CASNTGAQAFF. The CDR3 DNA follows: TGTGCCAGTAATACGGGGGCTCAAGCTTTCTTT.

The V and J genes are TRBV29-1 and TRBJ2-1; D could derive from TRBD1 or TRBD2 (5 bases each). Germline V lookup: CDR1 SQVTM, CDR2 ANQGSEA. This CDR3 is 14 amino acids long. V was clipped by 6 bases and J by 0 bases, with 12 bases between them. CDR3 sequence (DNA): TGCAGCGTCGGGGACGGAAGCTCCTACAATGAGCAGTTCTTC. Translating gives CSVGDGSSYNEQFF.

The chain joins TRBV19 to TRBJ2-3, with TRBD2 identical over 13 bases. CDR3 length equals 18 residues. V was pared by 9 bases and J by 2 bases, with 14 bases of the junction left unmatched. Germline CDR1 LNHDA, CDR2 SQIVND (reference sequence). DNA of the CDR3: TGTGCCAGCCGACAGCCCGGGACTAGCGGGACCTACACAGATACGCAGTATTTT. This encodes CASRQPGTSGTYTDTQYF.

This rearrangement joins TRBV9 to TRBJ1-5; D call uncertain. CDR1 and CDR2 (germline): SGDLS, YYNGEE. The CDR3 is 13 amino acids. The ends were cut back, 4 bases at V and 4 bases at J, with 9 bases in the middle. The CDR3 is CASSNGLNQPQHF. CDR3 in DNA: TGTGCCAGCAGCAATGGACTTAATCAGCCCCAGCATTTT.

The chain couples TRBV5-1 to TRBJ2-7; D possibly corresponds to TRBD1 (5 bases). The V end lost 1 base, the J end lost 7 bases, and 15 bases lay between the germline ends. The V gene's germline CDR1 is SGHRS and CDR2 YFSETQ. This CDR3 comprises 14 residues. The CDR3 sequence: CASSLTGDLREQYF. The CDR3 DNA reads as TGCGCCAGCAGCTTGACAGGAGATCTAAGAGAGCAGTACTTC.

The chain couples TRBV7-9 to TRBJ1-1; D unresolved. Trimming stripped 1 base from V and 6 bases from J, with 6 bases between. CDR1 is SEHNR and CDR2 is FQNEAQ in the germline V gene (reference sequence). This CDR3 is built from 12 residues. The CDR3 nucleotides are TGTGCCAGCAGCTTAGGCCCCCCTGAAGCTTTCTTT. Translated: CASSLGPPEAFF.

The V gene is TRBV19, the J gene TRBJ1-6; TRBD1 agrees at 9 bases. J gave up 10 bases and V 5 bases, and 6 bases lay outside the gene matches. This CDR3 spans 14 amino acids. Germline CDR1 reads LNHDA; CDR2 reads SQIVND (reference sequence). The CDR3 nucleotides read TGTGCCAGTAGTGCCGGACAGGGGTTCTCACCCCTCCACTTT. Amino acid sequence: CASSAGQGFSPLHF.

V is TRBV18 and J is TRBJ1-1, with a possible D match to TRBD1 (5 bases). Trimming cost V 1 base and J 2 bases, with 14 bases left between them. CDR3 length: 16 amino acids. CDR1 and CDR2 from the germline V gene are KGHSH and LQKENI. This chain's CDR3 is CASSPRSLGDNTEAFF. The CDR3 region has the DNA TGTGCCAGCTCACCACGTTCCCTTGGGGACAACACTGAAGCTTTCTTT. The complete variable domain, with remaining parts taken from reference TRBV18 and TRBJ1-1, reads NAGVMQNPRHLVRRRGQEARLRCSPMKGHSHVYWYRQLPEEGLKFMVYLQKENIIDESGMPKERFSAEFPKEGPSILRIQQVVRGDSAAYFCASSPRSLGDNTEAFFGQGTRLTVV.

The chain employs TRBV5-1 and TRBJ2-7, with a possible D match to TRBD1 (5 bases). The V gene's germline CDR1 is SGHRS and CDR2 YFSETQ. CDR3 length: 15 residues. Trimming shortened V by 0 bases and J by 2 bases, and 12 bases separated the two germline ends. The CDR3 is CASSLGQGLAYEQYF. CDR3 coding DNA: TGCGCCAGCAGCTTGGGGCAGGGTCTCGCCTACGAGCAGTACTTC.

J is TRBJ2-5 and V is TRBV10-3; 8 bases match TRBD2. Unmatched junction bases numbered 12, after V lost 5 bases and J lost 4 bases. In germline, CDR1 is ENHRY, CDR2 SYGVKD. The CDR3 consists of 16 residues. The CDR3: CAISSGGAGEGETQYF. CDR3 in DNA: TGTGCCATCAGTTCGGGGGGAGCGGGAGAGGGAGAGACCCAGTACTTC.

The V and J genes are TRBV5-1 and TRBJ2-2; D is unresolved. Trimming cost V 0 bases and J 0 bases, with 9 bases left between them. The germline V gene has CDR1 SGHRS and CDR2 YFSETQ. The CDR3 length is 16 residues. The chain's CDR3 is CASSLERPANTGELFF. In nucleotides, the CDR3 is TGCGCCAGCAGCTTGGAAAGACCCGCGAACACCGGGGAGCTGTTTTTT.